This T cell receptor beta chain originates from a study of blood T cell repertoires in COVID-19. Study in general: Acute-phase and convalescent COVID-19 samples originated in the United States, Italy and Spain.

Authors' methods: Counts of nucleated cells, estimated from reference gene primer amplification, were obtained. Only in-frame clones appear in the TCRdb table, and some are missing; sequencing was by immunoSEQ multiplex PCR. That table is the source of V, J and clone size, and D and trimming were worked out from the DNA. The sample includes under 40,000 clones, roughly 88% seen only once; the top ten take 34%. Sequencing used peripheral blood. The sequence came from a man in his sixties or seventies with active COVID-19.

The CDR3 nucleotides are TGTGCCAGCAGCTCCCCTGCCAGGGGGACCGGGGAGCTGTTTTTT. This codes for CASSSPARGTGELFF. The chain uses TRBV7-9 and TRBJ2-2, with 7 bases lining up with TRBD1. The CDR3 consists of 15 residues. The V gene's germline CDR1 is SEHNR and CDR2 FQNEAQ (reference sequence). V shed 4 bases, J shed 5 bases, and the junction held 7 bases outside the gene matches.